In its sample, the clone carrying this TCR beta chain was seen a few times. The antigen is unknown. The entry originates in a study of T cells in Graves' hyperthyroidism and ophthalmopathy. Overall study findings and caveats: Most expanded thyroid clonotypes above 0.001 recurred in blood. A model of 13 V-J features distinguished ophthalmopathy from stable hyperthyroidism.

Germline V gene data show CDR1 as SGDLS and CDR2 as YYNGEE. V lost 0 bases and J 10 bases, leaving 10 bases between the germline ends. The CDR3 extends over 12 amino acids. Amplified regions were TCR beta CDR3 sequences from RNA transcripts. The HTBI primer set was used in a first-round RT-PCR of the TCR CDR3. TCRdb redid the calling of the multiplex PCR reads with MiXCR, one entry per CDR3 protein. The sample lists approximately 690,000 distinct CDR3 sequences, roughly 15% occurring once. PBMCs stemmed from 10 ml fresh peripheral blood. The source is a woman between 50 and 59 years old with Graves' ophthalmopathy. Input material: blood. The rearrangement uses TRBV9 and TRBJ1-1; no definite D call. CDR3 region: CASSVGDGRAFF. As DNA, the CDR3 is TGTGCCAGCAGCGTAGGTGACGGTCGAGCTTTCTTT.